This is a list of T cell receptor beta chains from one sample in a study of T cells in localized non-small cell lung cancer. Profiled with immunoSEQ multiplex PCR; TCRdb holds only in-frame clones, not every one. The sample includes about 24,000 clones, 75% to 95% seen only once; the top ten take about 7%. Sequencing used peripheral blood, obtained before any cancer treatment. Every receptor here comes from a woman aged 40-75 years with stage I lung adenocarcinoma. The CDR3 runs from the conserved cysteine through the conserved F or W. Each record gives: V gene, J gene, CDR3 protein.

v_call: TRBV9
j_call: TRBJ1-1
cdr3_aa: CASSVETHTEAFF

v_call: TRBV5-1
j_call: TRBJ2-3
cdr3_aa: CASSAGDTDTQYF

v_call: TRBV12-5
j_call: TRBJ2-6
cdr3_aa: CASGPRLSGANVLTF

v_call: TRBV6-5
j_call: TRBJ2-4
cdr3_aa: CASSTGGQGKNIQYF

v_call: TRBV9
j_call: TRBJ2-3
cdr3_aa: CASSVDLYADTQYF

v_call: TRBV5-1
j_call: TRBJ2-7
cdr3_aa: CASSLYDNRPYEQYF

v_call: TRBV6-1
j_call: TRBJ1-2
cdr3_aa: CASSTTGTGENGYTF

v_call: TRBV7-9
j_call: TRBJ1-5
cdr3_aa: CASSHDRGQGQPQHF

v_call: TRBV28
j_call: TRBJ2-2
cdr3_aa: CASSHLGLAAQNTGELFF

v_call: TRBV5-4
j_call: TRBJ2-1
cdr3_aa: CASSWEWSSYNEQFF

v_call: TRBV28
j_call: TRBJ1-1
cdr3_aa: CASTPGSMNTEAFF

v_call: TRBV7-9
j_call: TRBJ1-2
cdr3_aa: CASSRDSVDFTF

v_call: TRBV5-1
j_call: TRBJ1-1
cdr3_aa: CASSSGQGETNTEAFF

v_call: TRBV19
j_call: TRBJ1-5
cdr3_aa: CASSDQDQPQHF

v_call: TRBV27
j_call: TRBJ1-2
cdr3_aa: CASSFGSGYYGYTF

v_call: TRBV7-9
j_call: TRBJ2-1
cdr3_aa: CASSSIREAHNEQFF